The T cell receptor (beta chain) under discussion was sequenced for a study of early T cells in non-severe SARS-CoV-2 infection. This clonotype was counted a single time. MiXCR was run by TCRdb on the 5' RACE reads, yielding one entry per CDR3 protein. This table holds tens of thousands of distinct CDR3 sequences, around 12% found once. This CDR3 contains 17 residues. The V end was cut by 0 bases, the J end by 7 bases, with 21 bases between. Germline assignment: CDR1 SGHDN and CDR2 FVKESK. Source: whole blood, taken at baseline. This sequence originates from an adult who was a healthcare worker with PCR-confirmed SARS-CoV-2 infection or an uninfected control (not recorded which). V is TRBV14 and J is TRBJ1-2; D unresolved. CDR3 sequence reads: CASSQDHSRGPGGGYTF. The DNA of the CDR3 is TGTGCCAGCAGCCAAGATCACTCGCGGGGTCCTGGAGGTGGCTACACCTTC.